This TCR beta chain was sequenced during a study of GPR56 and killer-like receptors on CD4 memory cells (dated by TCRdb to between 2019 and 2020). About the investigation overall: According to the study's proposal, human CD4+ memory T-cell differentiation and cytokine production potential are marked by the progressive acquisition of KLRB1, KLRG1, GPR56 and then KLRF1. Healthy blood donors in the study were described as age-matched to the liver disease patients, whose median age was approximately 65 years. Overall study outcomes, separate from this receptor: Clonal frequency was low in the marker-negative population and rose progressively along the proposed pathway, while TCRbeta diversity fell correspondingly. TCR repertoires overlapped especially between the late populations 4 and 5, and partly population 3. The authors took the finding that clones dominating late populations 4 and 5 were also present in early populations 1 and 2 as evidence for linear differentiation. Rather than full repertoires, only the 100 most expanded clones per population were included in the diversity and similarity analyses.

From cysteine to phenylalanine, the CDR3 is 14 amino acids long. The record lacks a DNA sequence. Instrument on record: Illumina HiSeq 2500. Sequencing libraries were built by amplifying the recombined TCRbeta locus with a previously published PCR protocol. Processing in the source paper ran as follows. Reads whose average quality score was below 30 were removed, and the reads that remained were processed with IMSEQ. Each clonotype was defined by the combination of Vbeta gene, Jbeta gene and CDR3 amino acid sequence. The Morisita-Horn index, computed on the top 100 expanded clones, was used to measure repertoire overlap between populations. Renyi diversity profiles calculated on the top 100 expanded clones were used to evaluate clonal diversity. The reads underwent TCRdb reprocessing, giving one record for each CDR3 protein sequence and no DNA. TCRdb assigned the V and J calls; the authors' analysis was not used. The sample table on file contains roughly 2,000 distinct CDR3 sequences. The top ten clonotypes cover less than 5% of the sample.

Turning to this clonotype: The target of this receptor is not known.

Before TCRbeta sequencing, fluorescence-activated cell sorting was used to enrich five KLR/GPR56-defined CD4+ populations. To test whether memory differentiation follows a linear pathway, the researchers sequenced TCRbeta repertoires from five CD4+ T-cell subsets, each defined by expression of KLRB1, KLRG1, GPR56 and KLRF1. TCR-sequenced cells came from peripheral blood of healthy control individuals, reported as five donors in the TCRbeta analysis figure. The researchers collected heparinized peripheral blood and processed every sample within one hour of retrieval. Blood was diluted 1:2 in PBS, and peripheral blood mononuclear cells were then isolated from the diluted blood at room temperature by Biocoll density gradient centrifugation. Before flow sorting, freshly isolated PBMCs underwent magnetic sorting with anti-CD4 MicroBeads to enrich CD4+ T cells. A BD FACSAria II was used to sort CD4+ T cells, enriched from the PBMCs of healthy donors, according to marker expression. For surface staining, the researchers used Miltenyi Biotec antibodies: anti-KLRB1 clone 191B8, anti-KLRF1 clone 4A4.D10 and anti-KLRG1 clone REA261.

This chain joins TRBV12-3 or TRBV12-4 to TRBJ1-5; the D call of TRBD1 rests on TCRdb alone, since no DNA is present to check it. Material for sequencing was memory CD4+ T cells from blood. This receptor was identified in a human donor in good health. The CDR3: CASSRDRGNQPQHF.